This T cell receptor beta chain came from a study of cytomegalovirus exposure and HLA in healthy donors. About the research overall: An early data release held tens of millions of unique TCRs from HLA-typed donors.

Germline values: CDR1 SGHRS, CDR2 YFSETQ. The CDR3 is made up of 16 amino acids. J gave up 2 bases and V 0 bases, and 5 bases lay outside the gene matches. As concerns this clone: The antigen is undetermined.

The PCR had 60 Vbeta and 13 Jbeta primers. Profiling relied on immunoSEQ multiplex PCR, and the TCRdb table lists in-frame clones only, not all of them. Among 74,000 or so clones, 68% were seen once, and the ten largest hold just over 2%. Findings and limits, study-wide: It was reported that the classifier diagnosed cytomegalovirus status with high specificity and sensitivity in both the original and validation cohorts.

This chain joins TRBV5-1 and TRBJ2-5; 9 nucleotides align to TRBD2. Sequences were obtained from PBMCs. The clonotype was recovered from a woman in her 30s in good health and CMV-seronegative. Here the CDR3 reads CASSLALAGLQETQYF. The CDR3 DNA sequence: TGCGCCAGCAGCTTGGCGCTAGCGGGGCTACAAGAGACCCAGTACTTC.